This TCR beta chain was profiled in a study of response to subunit inactivated influenza vaccine. With 6 bases removed from V and 7 bases from J, the gap between germline ends came to 21 bases. Germline V lookup: CDR1 MDHEN, CDR2 SYDVKM. The CDR3 extends over 15 amino acids. TCRdb called the RT-PCR reads again in MiXCR, with one record for every CDR3 protein. In the table there are over 450,000 distinct CDR3 sequences, 10% to 15% of which are singletons. The source of this sequence is a man over 45 who received an inactivated influenza vaccine. J is TRBJ2-5 and V is TRBV28; D might be TRBD1 or TRBD2, each matching 6 bases. Sequencing was performed on PBMCs from blood, taken roughly 6 weeks after vaccination. CDR3 nucleotide sequence: TGTGCCAGCAGCCCGGACATGGGGGGCAAGAGGACCCAGTACTTC. Protein sequence: CASSPDMGGKRTQYF.